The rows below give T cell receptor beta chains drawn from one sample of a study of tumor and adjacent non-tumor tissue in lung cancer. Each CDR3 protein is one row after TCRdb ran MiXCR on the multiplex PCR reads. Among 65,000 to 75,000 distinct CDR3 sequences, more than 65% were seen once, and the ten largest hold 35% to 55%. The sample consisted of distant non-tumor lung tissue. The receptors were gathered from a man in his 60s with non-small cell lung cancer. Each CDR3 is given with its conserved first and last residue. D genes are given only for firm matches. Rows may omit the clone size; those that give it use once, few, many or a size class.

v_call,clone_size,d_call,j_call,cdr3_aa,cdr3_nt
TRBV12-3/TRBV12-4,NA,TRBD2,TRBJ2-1,CASSSPKRDPGNEQFF,TGTGCCAGCAGTTCCCCTAAGCGGGACCCAGGCAATGAGCAGTTCTTC
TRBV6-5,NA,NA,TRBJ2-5,CASRDTLTQHF,TGTGCCAGCAGAGACACGTTGACTCAGCATTTC
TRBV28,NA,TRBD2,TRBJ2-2,CASSSGSRTGGLFF,TGTGCCAGCAGTAGCGGGAGTCGCACGGGGGGGCTGTTTTTT
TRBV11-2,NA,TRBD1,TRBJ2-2,CANSATGGNTGKLFF,TGTGCCAACAGCGCGACAGGGGGCAACACCGGGAAGCTGTTTTTT
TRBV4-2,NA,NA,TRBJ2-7,CASSPTGARDKQYF,TGTGCCAGCAGCCCGACAGGTGCTAGGGACAAGCAGTACTTC
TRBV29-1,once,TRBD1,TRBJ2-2,CNVATGDNSGELFF,TGCAACGTCGCCACAGGGGATAACTCCGGGGAGCTGTTTTTT
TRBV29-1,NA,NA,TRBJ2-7,CSVAGLPTNVYVQYF,TGCAGCGTTGCCGGACTACCGACAAACGTCTACGTGCAGTACTTC
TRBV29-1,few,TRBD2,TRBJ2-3,CGVGAGGIGGTDTQYF,TGCGGCGTTGGAGCGGGAGGCATTGGAGGCACAGATACGCAGTATTTC
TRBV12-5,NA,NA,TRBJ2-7,CANGLARDSYEQYF,TGTGCTAATGGTTTGGCCCGGGATAGTTACGAGCAGTACTTT
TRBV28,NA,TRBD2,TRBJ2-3,CTSRPTSWRGTDTQYF,TGTACCAGCAGGCCGACTAGCTGGAGAGGGACAGATACGCAGTATTTT
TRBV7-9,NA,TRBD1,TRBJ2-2,CVSRTGARELFF,TGTGTCAGCAGGACAGGGGCCAGGGAGCTGTTTTTT
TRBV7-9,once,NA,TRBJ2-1,CASSVGLNYNELFF,TGTGCCAGCAGCGTTGGCCTGAACTACAATGAGCTGTTCTTC
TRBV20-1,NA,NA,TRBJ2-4,CSAPSSAAINIQYF,TGCAGTGCTCCCTCTAGCGCCGCCATAAACATTCAGTACTTC
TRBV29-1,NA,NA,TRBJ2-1,CSGTTGNGQFF,TGCAGCGGTACTACAGGGAATGGACAGTTCTTC
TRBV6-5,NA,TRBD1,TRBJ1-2,CASSRQGGNNCGLTF,TGTGCCAGCAGTCGACAGGGTGGGAATAACTGTGGCCTCACCTTC
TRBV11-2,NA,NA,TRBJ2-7,CPSSPATRGEQYF,TGTCCCAGCAGCCCCGCGACGCGTGGCGAGCAGTACTTC
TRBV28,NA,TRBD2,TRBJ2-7,CASSHSGRTLGQYF,TGTGCCAGCAGTCATAGCGGGAGGACCTTAGGGCAGTACTTC
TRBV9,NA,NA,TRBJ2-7,CASSGDGYEQYF,TGTGCCAGCAGCGGGGACGGCTACGAGCAGTACTTC
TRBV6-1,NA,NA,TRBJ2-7,CASSGERAAYF,TGTGCCAGTAGTGGAGAACGGGCAGCCTACTTC
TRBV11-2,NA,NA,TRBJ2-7,CASSLMHLQYF,TGTGCCAGCAGCTTGATGCACTTGCAGTACTTC
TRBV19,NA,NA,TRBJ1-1,CATTPVPGQTGAFF,TGTGCCACTACCCCGGTCCCGGGACAAACTGGGGCTTTCTTT
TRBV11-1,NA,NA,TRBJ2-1,CASCFDTYSTNEQLF,TGTGCCAGCTGCTTCGACACCTATAGTACCAATGAGCAGCTCTTC
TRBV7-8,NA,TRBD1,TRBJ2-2,CASSNSGQGHTWELFF,TGTGCTAGCAGCAACTCGGGACAGGGGCATACCTGGGAGCTGTTTTTT
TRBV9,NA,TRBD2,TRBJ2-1,CASRREGLDNEQFF,TGTGCCAGCAGGCGGGAGGGCCTGGACAATGAGCAGTTCTTC
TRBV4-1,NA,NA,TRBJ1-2,CASTYSSGGGMDFGYTF,TGCGCCAGCACATACTCATCCGGGGGAGGGATGGACTTTGGCTATACCTTC
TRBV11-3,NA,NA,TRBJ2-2,CASSRTGELFF,TGTGCCAGCAGCCGAACCGGGGAGCTGTTTTTT
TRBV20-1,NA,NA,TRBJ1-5,CSATDDRGYSNQPQHF,TGCAGTGCTACAGATGATAGGGGATATAGCAATCAGCCCCAGCATTTT
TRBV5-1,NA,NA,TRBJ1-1,CASSSTGHEAFF,TGCGCCAGCAGCTCAACAGGACATGAAGCTTTCTTT
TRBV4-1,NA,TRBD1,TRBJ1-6,CTSSHPGTGLGSPLHF,TGCACCAGCAGTCATCCCGGGACAGGGTTGGGTTCACCCCTCCACTTT
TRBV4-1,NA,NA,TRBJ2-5,CASGQGAGATQYF,TGCGCCAGCGGCCAAGGCGCGGGGGCCACCCAGTACTTC
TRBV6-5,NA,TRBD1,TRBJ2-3,CANRGEGLTDTQYF,TGTGCCAACAGGGGAGAGGGCCTCACAGATACGCAGTATTTT
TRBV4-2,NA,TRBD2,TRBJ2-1,CATAGVFNEQLF,TGTGCCACCGCGGGGGTCTTCAATGAGCAGCTCTTC
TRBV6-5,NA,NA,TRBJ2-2,CASSYLRGSTGELFF,TGTGCCAGCAGTTACCTCAGGGGTTCGACCGGGGAACTGTTTTTT
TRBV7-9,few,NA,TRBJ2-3,CASSTPGSGGSTDTQYF,TGTGCCAGCAGCACTCCGGGGTCGGGCGGTAGCACAGATACGCAGTATTTT
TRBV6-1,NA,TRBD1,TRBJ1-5,CAGSARDRGLNQPQHF,TGTGCCGGCAGCGCACGGGACAGGGGGCTCAATCAGCCCCAGCATTTT